The next 19 T cell receptor beta chains were all read from a single sample in a study of blood T cell repertoires in COVID-19. Produced via immunoSEQ multiplex PCR; TCRdb's table is partial and in-frame only. The sample has about 210,000 clones; 70% to 90% are singletons. The sample was peripheral blood. Receptor source: a man between 45 and 60 years old with COVID-19, enrolled during active disease.

This clone was seen more than once but under ten times. This rearrangement joins TRBV27 to TRBJ2-7; a weak D match, TRBD2 (7 bases). V was shortened by 8 bases and J by 9 bases, with 32 bases between the two germline ends. CDR1 MNHEY and CDR2 SMNVEV come from the germline V gene (reference sequence). The length of the CDR3 is 17 residues. CDR3 sequence (DNA): TGTGCCAGCTCCTCCGAGGGGGGGCGGGGCCGTTCCGAGGGGCAGTACTTC. Amino acids: CASSSEGGRGRSEGQYF.

The chain has TRBV15 and TRBJ2-4; the match to TRBD1 covers 7 bases. This CDR3 has 16 residues. Trimming removed 8 bases from V and 0 bases from J; junction bases left unmatched: 10. Germline CDR1 is LNHNV and CDR2 is YYDKDF (reference sequence). The CDR3 sequence: CATGDAGGLAKNIQYF. CDR3 in DNA: TGTGCCACCGGGGATGCAGGGGGTTTAGCCAAAAACATTCAGTACTTC.

V gene TRBV4-1 combines with J gene TRBJ1-5; a weak D match, TRBD1 (6 bases). Trimming cost V 0 bases and J 5 bases, with 14 bases left between them. Per germline, CDR1 MGHRA and CDR2 YSYEKL. CDR3 size: 16 residues. CDR3 loop: CASSQELRDTHQPQHF. DNA of the CDR3: TGCGCCAGCAGCCAAGAGCTTCGGGACACTCATCAGCCCCAGCATTTT.

The J gene is TRBJ2-3, the V gene TRBV4-3; the match to TRBD2 covers 9 bases. The V gene end was trimmed by 0 bases and the J gene end by 8 bases; junction bases not matched to a gene: 9. Germline V gene data show CDR1 as LGHNA and CDR2 as YSLEER. This CDR3 spans 16 amino acids. Here the CDR3 DNA reads TGCGCCAGCAGCCAAGAAATAGCGGGGGCCGGGGGTACGCAGTATTTT. Translated, it gives CASSQEIAGAGGTQYF.

The V call is TRBV7-9, the J call TRBJ1-5; D possibly corresponds to TRBD1 (5 bases). The germline V gene has CDR1 SEHNR and CDR2 FQNEAQ (reference sequence). V lost 3 bases, J lost 9 bases, and 9 bases lay in between. The CDR3 spans 12 residues. CDR3: CASSFDRRPQHF. CDR3 nucleotides: TGTGCCAGCAGCTTTGACAGAAGGCCCCAGCATTTT.

This clone was observed many times. The chain combines TRBV5-4 with TRBJ1-6; D is unresolved. The CDR3 totals 12 residues. Trimming pared 5 bases from V and 7 bases from J, leaving 7 bases between. The V gene's germline CDR1 is SGHNT and CDR2 YYREEE (reference sequence). CDR3 protein: CASRLQNSPLHF. The CDR3 region has the DNA TGTGCCAGCAGGTTACAGAATTCACCCCTCCACTTT.

The chain couples TRBV30 to TRBJ2-2; 11 bases fit TRBD2. The CDR3 sequence is 16 residues long. V was clipped by 1 base and J by 5 bases; unmatched bases: 6. Germline assignment: CDR1 GTSNPN and CDR2 SVGIG (reference sequence). The CDR3 DNA sequence: TGTGCCTGGAGTGGCCTAGCGGGGGGATGGACCGGGGAGCTGTTTTTT. It encodes CAWSGLAGGWTGELFF.

This chain links TRBV3-1 (or the pseudogene TRBV3-2) with TRBJ2-5; maybe TRBD2 (7 bases). The CDR3 covers 15 residues. Germline CDR1 LGHDT, CDR2 YNNKEL (reference sequence). V gave up 0 bases and J gave up 5 bases, with 13 bases separating them. CDR3: CASSQDLGGAETQYF. In DNA, the CDR3 is TGTGCCAGCAGCCAAGATCTGGGGGGGGCGGAGACCCAGTACTTC.

The gene calls are TRBV15 and TRBJ2-7, with 8 bases identical to TRBD2. Trimming at V came to 3 bases and at J to 0 bases, leaving 16 bases not matched to a gene. In germline, CDR1 is LNHNV, CDR2 YYDKDF (reference sequence). There are 19 residues in the CDR3. The CDR3 DNA reads as TGTGCCACCAGCAGGTGGGGGGGCGCTGGCGGGAGGAGCTCCTACGAGCAGTACTTC. Amino acids: CATSRWGGAGGRSSYEQYF.

The chain combines TRBV7-3 with TRBJ2-3; perhaps TRBD2 as D (6 bases). Germline V CDR1 and CDR2: SGHTA, FQGTGA. This CDR3 contains 18 residues. The germline V and J ends were trimmed by 5 bases and 6 bases, with 27 bases remaining between them. CDR3 in amino acids: CASSPTPSTRSPTDTQYF. CDR3 in DNA: TGTGCCAGCAGCCCCACCCCGTCGACTAGATCCCCAACCGATACGCAGTATTTT.

The DNA for the CDR3 is TGTGCCAGCAGCCAGAGCGGGACATTGAACACTGAAGCTTTCTTT. Translating gives CASSQSGTLNTEAFF. This chain uses TRBV6-5 with TRBJ1-1; TRBD1 might be the D (6 bases). This CDR3 has 15 residues. The germline gives CDR1 MNHEY, CDR2 SVGAGI. V lost 6 bases and J 0 bases, leaving 14 bases between the germline ends.

The J gene is TRBJ2-7, the V gene TRBV4-1; 9 bases are shared with TRBD1. The length of the CDR3 is 16 residues. CDR1 is MGHRA and CDR2 is YSYEKL in the germline V gene. J gave up 4 bases and V 1 base, and 8 bases lay outside the gene matches. The CDR3 coding sequence is TGCGCCAGCAGCCAAGGCGGTCGGACAGGGGATTACGAGCAGTACTTC. This translates into CASSQGGRTGDYEQYF.

The V call is TRBV19, the J call TRBJ2-7, with a possible D match to TRBD1 (6 bases). The CDR3 runs to 14 residues. Germline V lookup: CDR1 LNHDA, CDR2 SQIVND (reference sequence). V gave up 6 bases and J gave up 1 base, with 13 bases separating them. This CDR3 is CASSSDRFSYEQYF. In DNA form, the CDR3 reads TGTGCCAGTAGCAGCGACAGGTTTTCCTACGAGCAGTACTTC.

A note on this clone: The same CDR3 can be traced to other DNA sequences in this sample. The rearrangement links TRBV5-1 to TRBJ1-4; 10 nucleotides match TRBD1. The germline CDR1 and CDR2 sequences are SGHRS and YFSETQ. CDR3 size: 14 residues. Trimming cost V 4 bases and J 6 bases; bases outside gene matches: 3. CDR3 sequence reads: CASSHGTGDEKLFF. The CDR3 DNA reads TGCGCCAGCAGCCACGGGACAGGGGATGAAAAACTGTTTTTT.

The chain carries TRBV24-1 and TRBJ2-3; D possibly corresponds to TRBD1 (5 bases). Trimming took off 9 bases at V and 3 bases at J, with 18 bases between the two ends. Germline V gives CDR1 KGHDR, CDR2 SFDVKD. The CDR3 is made up of 15 amino acids. CDR3 in amino acids: CATQDTRGVTDTQYF. CDR3 in DNA: TGTGCCACCCAGGACACAAGGGGCGTTACAGATACGCAGTATTTT.

The rearrangement uses TRBV11-2 and TRBJ2-3, with D uncertain. This CDR3 contains 16 residues. V lost 3 bases and J 2 bases, leaving 15 bases between the germline ends. CDR1 SGHAT and CDR2 FQNNGV come from the germline V gene. The CDR3 DNA reads TGTGCCAGCAGCTTCCGACCTGGCGGCCTCACAGATACGCAGTATTTT. Translation: CASSFRPGGLTDTQYF.

This clone was seen a handful of times. CDR3 residues: CASSPPDEVAMYTEAFF. CDR3 DNA: TGTGCCAGCTCACCGCCTGATGAGGTGGCAATGTACACTGAAGCTTTCTTT. The chain couples TRBV18 to TRBJ1-1, with unresolved D. In germline, CDR1 is KGHSH, CDR2 LQKENI. CDR3 length equals 17 residues. Trimming took 3 bases from V and 3 from J, leaving 20 bases between them. Combining the CDR3 with reference TRBV18 and TRBJ1-1 gives the whole variable domain NAGVMQNPRHLVRRRGQEARLRCSPMKGHSHVYWYRQLPEEGLKFMVYLQKENIIDESGMPKERFSAEFPKEGPSILRIQQVVRGDSAAYFCASSPPDEVAMYTEAFFGQGTRLTVV.

The CDR3 DNA follows: TGCGCCCATACCCGGGGGGGATCTCGCGAGACCCAGTACTTC. Protein sequence: CAHTRGGSRETQYF. V and J are TRBV10-1 and TRBJ2-5; 8 bases fit TRBD2. The CDR3 is 14 residues long. With 11 bases clipped from V and 5 bases from J, the junction kept 13 bases outside the gene matches. In germline, CDR1 is WNHNN, CDR2 SYGVQD (reference sequence).

The chain employs TRBV7-9 and TRBJ1-1; D is ambiguous. CDR3 length equals 11 residues. V was pared by 2 bases and J by 9 bases, with 7 bases between. Germline V gene data show CDR1 as SEHNR and CDR2 as FQNEAQ (reference sequence). In DNA, the CDR3 is TGTGCCAGCAGCTTAAATCTTCAAGCTTTCTTT. Its translation is CASSLNLQAFF.